This T cell receptor beta chain is drawn from a study of identical twins. TCRdb fed the 5' RACE reads into MiXCR, producing one record per CDR3 protein. This table holds 1.5 million to 2 million distinct CDR3 sequences, about 30% found once. With no exceptions, donors were healthy Caucasians. This clonotype came up a few times. Material: cord blood. The receptor comes from a newborn girl in good health.

CDR3 sequence reads: CSARGVAGVSETQYF. In DNA, the CDR3 is TGCAGTGCTAGAGGGGTAGCGGGAGTTTCAGAGACCCAGTACTTC. The V and J genes are TRBV20-1 and TRBJ2-5, with TRBD2 matching over 9 bases. Germline CDR1 reads DFQATT; CDR2 reads SNEGSKA (reference sequence). There are 15 residues in the CDR3. Losses at the gene ends were 1 base for V and 4 bases for J; bases not matched to a gene: 7.